The 32 T cell receptor beta chains given below trace back to one sample, sequenced in a study of blood T cell repertoires in COVID-19. Sequencing used immunoSEQ multiplex PCR; TCRdb keeps in-frame clones, though not all of them. The sample lists 65,000 to 90,000 clones, 83% occurring once. The sequencing sample was made of peripheral blood. The source is a woman aged 55-69 years with acute or convalescent COVID-19.

This clone was picked up one time. This sequence joins TRBV11-2 and TRBJ2-2; D perhaps matches TRBD1 (5 bases). The CDR3 extends over 15 amino acids. CDR1 SGHAT and CDR2 FQNNGV come from the germline V gene. With 2 bases removed from V and 4 bases from J, the gap between germline ends came to 11 bases. The chain's CDR3 is CASSLNGAATGELFF. In DNA, the CDR3 is TGTGCCAGCAGCTTAAATGGGGCAGCCACCGGGGAGCTGTTTTTT. Complete variable domain (other parts from reference TRBV11-2 and TRBJ2-2): EAGVAQSPRYKIIEKRQSVAFWCNPISGHATLYWYQQILGQGPKLLIQFQNNGVVDDSQLPKDRFSAERLKGVDSTLKIQPAKLEDSAVYLCASSLNGAATGELFFGEGSRLTVL.

In its sample, this clone was seen a few times. This CDR3 is also generated by other DNA sequences in the sample. V and J are TRBV3-1 (or the pseudogene TRBV3-2) and TRBJ1-5, with D unclear. Trimming removed 3 bases from V and 7 bases from J, with 7 bases in between. The germline CDR1 and CDR2 sequences are LGHDT and YNNKEL (reference sequence). The length of the CDR3 is 12 residues. The CDR3 here is CASSQGEQPQHF. For the CDR3, the DNA is TGTGCCAGCAGCCAGGGCGAGCAGCCCCAGCATTTT.

The rearrangement links TRBV19 to TRBJ2-7; 9 nucleotides agree with TRBD1. The germline CDR1 and CDR2 sequences are LNHDA and SQIVND (reference sequence). The ends lost 6 bases at V and 6 bases at J; junction bases unmatched: 6. The CDR3 has 13 amino acids. DNA for the CDR3: TGTGCCAGTAGAGGGACAGGGACGGTCGAGCAGTACTTC. This encodes CASRGTGTVEQYF.

The CDR3 DNA sequence: TGTGCCAGCAGTGAATGGGACAGGGGTTACCAGAACACTGAAGCTTTCTTT. Its protein is CASSEWDRGYQNTEAFF. The chain is built from TRBV25-1 and TRBJ1-1; 10 bases map to TRBD1. V lost 1 base and J lost 1; bases outside the gene matches: 6. Germline lookup yields CDR1 MGHDK and CDR2 SYGVNS. The CDR3 is made up of 17 amino acids. Filled out from reference TRBV25-1 and TRBJ1-1, the complete variable domain reads EADIYQTPRYLVIGTGKKITLECSQTMGHDKMYWYQQDPGMELHLIHYSYGVNSTEKGDLSSESTVSRIRTEHFPLTLESARPSHTSQYLCASSEWDRGYQNTEAFFGQGTRLTVV.

The chain uses TRBV6-5 and TRBJ2-1; D is perhaps TRBD2 (5 bases). V gave up 9 bases and J gave up 5 bases, with 20 bases separating them. The CDR3 is made up of 15 amino acids. The V gene's germline CDR1 is MNHEY and CDR2 SVGAGI. The CDR3: CASIEGRKRDNEQFF. The DNA of the CDR3 is TGTGCCAGTATTGAGGGAAGGAAGCGTGACAATGAGCAGTTCTTC.

This clone has ten or more counts. The V and J genes are TRBV11-2 and TRBJ2-7; 9 nucleotides align to TRBD1. V was pared by 1 base and J by 7 bases, with 20 bases of the junction left unmatched. The germline CDR1 and CDR2 sequences are SGHAT and FQNNGV. CDR3 length equals 19 residues. CDR3 coding DNA: TGTGCCAGCAGCTTAGTCCTGGGCCCGGGACAGGGAATTTCGGGGGAGCAGTACTTC. Protein: CASSLVLGPGQGISGEQYF.

As for this clone: In the same sample, other DNA sequences code for this CDR3. CDR3 sequence (DNA): TGTGCCACCAGTGAAGGGCAGGGCTATGGCTACACCTTC. Protein sequence: CATSEGQGYGYTF. The V and J genes are TRBV24-1 and TRBJ1-2; TRBD1 might be the D (5 bases). Germline loops: CDR1 KGHDR, CDR2 SFDVKD. The CDR3 is 13 amino acids. V was clipped by 4 bases and J by 4 bases, with 9 bases between them.

This chain joins TRBV12-3 or TRBV12-4 and TRBJ1-2, with TRBD1 as a possible D gene (5 bases). Trimming stripped 7 bases from V and 7 bases from J, with 13 bases between. The CDR3 contains 12 residues. CDR3 nucleotides: TGTGCCAGCAACTTACCAGGGTTTGGCTACACCTTC. Its protein is CASNLPGFGYTF.

The rearrangement uses TRBV24-1 and TRBJ2-3, with 11 bases aligning to TRBD2. Unmatched junction bases numbered 7, after V lost 4 bases and J lost 2 bases. Germline CDR1 is KGHDR and CDR2 is SFDVKD. The CDR3 has 17 amino acids. As DNA, the CDR3 is TGTGCCACCAGTGACCCTTCGACTAGCGGGGACACAGATACGCAGTATTTT. Translation gives CATSDPSTSGDTDTQYF.

The chain joins TRBV11-2 to TRBJ1-2; 9 positions match TRBD1. This CDR3 has 14 amino acids. The V segment lost 4 bases and the J segment 9 bases; nucleotides outside the gene matches: 9. Per the germline V gene, CDR1 is SGHAT and CDR2 is FQNNGV. The DNA of the CDR3 is TGTGCCAGCAGCTCCCCGGACAGGGGACGTAGCTACACCTTC. Encoded protein: CASSSPDRGRSYTF. Filled out from reference TRBV11-2 and TRBJ1-2, the complete variable domain reads EAGVAQSPRYKIIEKRQSVAFWCNPISGHATLYWYQQILGQGPKLLIQFQNNGVVDDSQLPKDRFSAERLKGVDSTLKIQPAKLEDSAVYLCASSSPDRGRSYTFGSGTRLTVV.

This clone was seen a single time. The chain carries TRBV30 and TRBJ1-2, with D possibly TRBD1 on 5 matching bases. The CDR3 loop spans 12 amino acids. CDR1 GTSNPN and CDR2 SVGIG come from the germline V gene (reference sequence). V lost 3 bases, J lost 2 bases, and 7 bases lay in between. The CDR3 sequence is CAWRTANYGYTF. CDR3 nucleotides: TGTGCCTGGAGGACAGCAAACTATGGCTACACCTTC.

The rearrangement uses TRBV2 and TRBJ1-2; 7 bases are shared with TRBD1. Germline CDR1 SNHLY, CDR2 FYNNEI. The CDR3 totals 13 residues. Trimming at V came to 4 bases and at J to 4 bases, leaving 3 bases not matched to a gene. The DNA for the CDR3 is TGTGCCAGCAGTGTGGGGGACAGCTATGGCTACACCTTC. This encodes CASSVGDSYGYTF.

The chain recombines TRBV10-3 with TRBJ2-1; D may be TRBD1 (6 bases). This CDR3 region has 12 residues. V was clipped by 7 bases and J by 4 bases, with 8 bases between them. From germline, CDR1 is ENHRY and CDR2 SYGVKD. The chain's CDR3 is CAINGQYNEQFF. The CDR3 bases are TGTGCCATCAACGGACAGTACAATGAGCAGTTCTTC.

CDR3 residues: CATSDQNEQFF. In DNA form, the CDR3 reads TGTGCCACCAGTGATCAGAATGAGCAGTTCTTC. The chain combines TRBV24-1 with TRBJ2-1; D is uncertain. The germline V gene encodes CDR1 KGHDR and CDR2 SFDVKD. This CDR3 has 11 residues. Trimming stripped 3 bases from V and 7 bases from J, with 3 bases between.

To note about this clone: In the same sample, other DNA sequences code for this CDR3. CDR3: CASSVGAGSGTDTQYF. CDR3 DNA: TGTGCCAGCAGCGTAGGAGCGGGGAGTGGCACAGATACGCAGTATTTT. The J gene is TRBJ2-3, the V gene TRBV9; TRBD2 matches at 7 bases. The CDR3 covers 16 residues. From germline, CDR1 is SGDLS and CDR2 YYNGEE. Trimming removed 0 bases from V and 1 base from J; junction bases left unmatched: 5.

The chain has TRBV5-5 and TRBJ1-2; D is perhaps TRBD1 (6 bases). The CDR3 is made up of 15 amino acids. Germline values: CDR1 SGHKS, CDR2 YYEKEE (reference sequence). V lost 0 bases, J lost 7 bases, and 16 bases lay in between. CDR3: CASSLVAGEVRGYTF. Here the CDR3 DNA reads TGTGCCAGCAGCTTGGTCGCAGGGGAAGTGCGTGGCTACACCTTC.

The chain combines TRBV11-3 with TRBJ2-3, with D unclear. V was pared by 4 bases and J by 7 bases, with 6 bases between. The CDR3 sequence is 11 residues long. Germline-derived CDR1 and CDR2 are SGHNT and YENEEA. In DNA form, the CDR3 reads TGTGCCAGCAGCTCCCACAATACGCAGTATTTT. This translates into CASSSHNTQYF.

This chain joins TRBV6-6 and TRBJ1-1, with 9 bases that match TRBD1. Germline-derived CDR1 and CDR2 are MNHNY and SVGAGI (reference sequence). Germline trimming cut 6 bases from V and 5 bases from J; bases unmatched to any gene: 7. This CDR3 comprises 14 residues. CDR3 sequence: CASRYTGGRTEAFF. CDR3 coding DNA: TGTGCCAGCAGGTATACAGGGGGCCGAACTGAAGCTTTCTTT.

The V and J genes are TRBV11-2 and TRBJ1-3, with TRBD1 matching 8 bases. V gave up 5 bases and J gave up 0 bases; unmatched junction bases: 12. This CDR3 is 18 amino acids long. Germline loops: CDR1 SGHAT, CDR2 FQNNGV. CDR3 bases: TGTGCCAGCAGCCAGGCGGGCAGGGGGCTTCTCTCTGGAAACACCATATATTTT. Its translation is CASSQAGRGLLSGNTIYF.

The table lists this clone with a count of one. The chain is built from TRBV5-4 and TRBJ2-1; no firm D call. This CDR3 has 16 amino acids. Germline CDR1 is SGHNT and CDR2 is YYREEE (reference sequence). The V end was cut by 0 bases, the J end by 0 bases, with 10 bases between. CDR3: CASSLGSASSYNEQFF. In nucleotides, the CDR3 is TGTGCCAGCAGCTTGGGGTCCGCCAGCTCCTACAATGAGCAGTTCTTC.

The chain recombines TRBV6-5 with TRBJ1-6, with 7 nucleotides matching TRBD1. CDR1 is MNHEY and CDR2 is SVGAGI in the germline V gene. The CDR3 runs 13 residues. V was clipped by 7 bases and J by 5 bases; unmatched bases: 2. CDR3 coding DNA: TGTGCCAGCAAGGGGGCTGATAATTCACCCCTCCACTTT. It specifies CASKGADNSPLHF.

The chain links TRBV29-1 to TRBJ2-7; 9 bases line up with TRBD2. Germline V gene sequence: CDR1 SQVTM, CDR2 ANQGSEA. CDR3 length: 14 amino acids. V lost 3 bases to trimming and J lost 7 bases; unmatched junction nucleotides: 10. This CDR3 reads CSVETGTSIAEQYF. The CDR3 DNA reads as TGCAGCGTTGAGACCGGGACTAGCATCGCGGAGCAGTACTTC.

This clone was seen only a few times. The CDR3 DNA reads as TGTGCCAGCAGGGCTGGCGGGGAGAGCGGGGAGCTGTTTTTT. It translates to CASRAGGESGELFF. J is TRBJ2-2 and V is TRBV6-5; possibly TRBD2 for D (6 bases). V shed 6 bases and J shed 7 bases, with 15 bases lying between them. The CDR3 sequence is 14 residues long. The germline V gene has CDR1 MNHEY and CDR2 SVGAGI.

V is TRBV11-2 and J is TRBJ2-3; D is ambiguous. Trimming took 3 bases from V and 2 from J, leaving 6 bases between them. The CDR3 is 13 residues long. Germline V gene sequence: CDR1 SGHAT, CDR2 FQNNGV. The CDR3 DNA is TGTGCCAGCAGCTTGTACAACACAGATACGCAGTATTTT. This encodes CASSLYNTDTQYF.

This clone was observed a handful of times. V usage is TRBV30 and J usage is TRBJ1-6; tentatively, D is TRBD1 (5 bases). CDR1 is GTSNPN and CDR2 is SVGIG in the germline V gene (reference sequence). Between the trimmed V and J ends, which lost 3 bases and 10 bases, there was a span of 16 bases. This CDR3 has 14 residues. As DNA, the CDR3 is TGTGCCTGGAGCCGTAAGGCAGGGTCCTCACCCCTCCACTTT. It translates to CAWSRKAGSSPLHF. Full variable domain (rest looked up from reference TRBV30 and TRBJ1-6): SQTIHQWPATLVQPVGSPLSLECTVEGTSNPNLYWYRQAAGRGLQLLFYSVGIGQISSEVPQNLSASRPQDRQFILSSKKLLLSDSGFYLCAWSRKAGSSPLHFGNGTRLTVT.

The rearrangement uses TRBV5-8 and TRBJ1-1; unclear D gene. The CDR3 consists of 14 residues. Germline loops: CDR1 SGHTS, CDR2 YDEGEE. Trimming pared 2 bases from V and 3 bases from J, leaving 11 bases between. The chain's CDR3 is CASSFRGRDTEAFF. DNA for the CDR3: TGTGCCAGCAGCTTCCGGGGAAGAGACACTGAAGCTTTCTTT.

The V and J genes are TRBV6-5 and TRBJ1-1, with 7 bases that match TRBD1. The length of the CDR3 is 15 residues. V gave up 6 bases and J gave up 0 bases; unmatched junction bases: 7. The germline gives CDR1 MNHEY, CDR2 SVGAGI. CDR3 sequence (DNA): TGTGCCAGCAGACCCTCCGGGACAGTGAACACTGAAGCTTTCTTT. Its translation is CASRPSGTVNTEAFF.

The chain recombines TRBV30 with TRBJ1-2; D gene uncertain. Germline CDR1 GTSNPN, CDR2 SVGIG (reference sequence). Trimming removed 0 bases at V and 1 base at J, with 12 bases between. This CDR3 has 15 amino acids. CDR3 protein: CAWSVPWALNYGYTF. CDR3 in DNA: TGTGCCTGGAGTGTACCATGGGCCCTTAACTATGGCTACACCTTC.

The chain joins TRBV5-4 to TRBJ1-1; TRBD1 is a possible D gene (5 bases). V gave up 2 bases and J gave up 6 bases, with 14 bases separating them. Germline CDR1 is SGHNT and CDR2 is YYREEE (reference sequence). CDR3 length: 14 residues. CDR3 protein: CASSFSGEWSEAFF. The CDR3 DNA reads TGTGCCAGCAGCTTCTCGGGGGAATGGTCTGAAGCTTTCTTT.

CDR3 sequence (DNA): TGTGCCGTAACGGCCGGGACAGGAGCTAACTATGGCTACACCTTC. It specifies CAVTAGTGANYGYTF. The V and J genes are TRBV6-5 and TRBJ1-2, with 8 nucleotides matching TRBD1. The CDR3 has 15 amino acids. CDR1 is MNHEY, CDR2 SVGAGI, per germline. Trimming took 11 bases from V and 0 from J; bases not matched to a gene: 11.

The chain employs TRBV3-1 (or the pseudogene TRBV3-2) and TRBJ1-3; no clear D gene. The germline V gene has CDR1 LGHDT and CDR2 YNNKEL (reference sequence). The CDR3 sequence is 14 residues long. V gave up 4 bases and J gave up 2 bases, with 9 bases separating them. Written as DNA, the CDR3 is TGTGCCAGCAGCCCCCTCGGGACTGGAAACACCATATATTTT. Its protein is CASSPLGTGNTIYF.

V usage is TRBV6-5 and J usage is TRBJ2-5; 9 nucleotides agree with TRBD1. The V gene's germline CDR1 is MNHEY and CDR2 SVGAGI. This CDR3 spans 14 amino acids. The trim removed 7 bases at V and 5 bases at J, leaving 8 bases unmatched. CDR3 sequence (DNA): TGTGCCAGCACCCTGGGGACAGGGAGGGAGACCCAGTACTTC. This translates into CASTLGTGRETQYF.